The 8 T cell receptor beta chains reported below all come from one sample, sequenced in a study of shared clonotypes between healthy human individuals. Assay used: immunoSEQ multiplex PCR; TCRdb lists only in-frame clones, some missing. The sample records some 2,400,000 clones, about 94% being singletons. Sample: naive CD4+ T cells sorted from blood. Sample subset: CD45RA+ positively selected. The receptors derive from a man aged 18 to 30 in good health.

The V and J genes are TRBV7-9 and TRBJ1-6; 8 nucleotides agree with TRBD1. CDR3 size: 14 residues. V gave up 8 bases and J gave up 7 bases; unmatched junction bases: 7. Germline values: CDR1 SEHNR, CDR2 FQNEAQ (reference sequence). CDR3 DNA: TGTGCCAGCCGGCCGACAGGGGAGAATTCACCCCTCCACTTT. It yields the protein CASRPTGENSPLHF.

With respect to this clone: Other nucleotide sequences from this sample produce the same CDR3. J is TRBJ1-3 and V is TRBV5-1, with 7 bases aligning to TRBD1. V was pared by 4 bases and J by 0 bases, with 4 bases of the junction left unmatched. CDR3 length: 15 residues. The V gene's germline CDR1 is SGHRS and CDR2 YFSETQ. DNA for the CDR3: TGCGCCAGCAGCCCCGGGACAGCCTCTGGAAACACCATATATTTT. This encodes CASSPGTASGNTIYF.

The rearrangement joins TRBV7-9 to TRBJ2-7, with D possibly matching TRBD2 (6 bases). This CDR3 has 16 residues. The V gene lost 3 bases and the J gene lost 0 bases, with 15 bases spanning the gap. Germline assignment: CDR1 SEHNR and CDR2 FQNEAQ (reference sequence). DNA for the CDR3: TGTGCCAGCAGCTTTACTCGGCCCGGGGGCTCCTACGAGCAGTACTTC. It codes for CASSFTRPGGSYEQYF.

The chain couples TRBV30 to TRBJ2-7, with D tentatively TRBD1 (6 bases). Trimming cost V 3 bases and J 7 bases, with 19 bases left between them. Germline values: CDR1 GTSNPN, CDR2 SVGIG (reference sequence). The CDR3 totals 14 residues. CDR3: CAWSRQGNSEEQYF. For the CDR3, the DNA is TGTGCCTGGAGCCGGCAGGGGAATTCGGAAGAGCAGTACTTC.

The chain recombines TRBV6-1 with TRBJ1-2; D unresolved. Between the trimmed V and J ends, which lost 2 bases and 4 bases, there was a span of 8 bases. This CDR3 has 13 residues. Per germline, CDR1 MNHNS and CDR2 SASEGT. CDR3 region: CASSERAGYGYTF. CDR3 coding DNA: TGTGCCAGCAGTGAACGGGCCGGCTATGGCTACACCTTC.

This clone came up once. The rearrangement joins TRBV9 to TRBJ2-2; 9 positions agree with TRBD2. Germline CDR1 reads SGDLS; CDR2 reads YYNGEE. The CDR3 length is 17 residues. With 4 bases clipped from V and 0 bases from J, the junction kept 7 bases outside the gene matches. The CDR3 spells CASSRLAGSSNTGELFF. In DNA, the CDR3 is TGTGCCAGCAGCCGGCTAGCGGGGAGTTCGAACACCGGGGAGCTGTTTTTT.

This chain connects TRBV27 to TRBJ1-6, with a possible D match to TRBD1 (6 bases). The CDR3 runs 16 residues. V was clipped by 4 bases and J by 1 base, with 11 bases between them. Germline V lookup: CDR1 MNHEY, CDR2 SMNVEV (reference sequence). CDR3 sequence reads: CASSSQGISYNSPLHF. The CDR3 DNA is TGTGCCAGCAGTTCCCAGGGGATATCCTATAATTCACCCCTCCACTTT.

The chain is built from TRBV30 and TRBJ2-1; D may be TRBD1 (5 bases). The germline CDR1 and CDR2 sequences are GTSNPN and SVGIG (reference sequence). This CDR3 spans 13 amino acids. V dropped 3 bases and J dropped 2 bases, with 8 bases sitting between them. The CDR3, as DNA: TGTGCCTGGAGAGGGGTAGCCTACAATGAGCAGTTCTTC. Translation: CAWRGVAYNEQFF.